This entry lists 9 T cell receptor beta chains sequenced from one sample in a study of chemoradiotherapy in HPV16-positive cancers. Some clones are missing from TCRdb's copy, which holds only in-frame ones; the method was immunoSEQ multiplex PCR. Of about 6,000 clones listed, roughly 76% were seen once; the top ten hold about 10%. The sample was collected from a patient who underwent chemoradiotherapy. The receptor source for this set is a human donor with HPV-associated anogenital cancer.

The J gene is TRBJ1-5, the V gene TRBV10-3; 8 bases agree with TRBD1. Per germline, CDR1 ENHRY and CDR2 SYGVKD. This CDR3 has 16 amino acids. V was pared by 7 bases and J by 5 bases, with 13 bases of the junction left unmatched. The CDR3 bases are TGTGCCATCATGGAGGGCAGGGGGCACACCGATCAGCCCCAGCATTTT. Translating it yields CAIMEGRGHTDQPQHF.

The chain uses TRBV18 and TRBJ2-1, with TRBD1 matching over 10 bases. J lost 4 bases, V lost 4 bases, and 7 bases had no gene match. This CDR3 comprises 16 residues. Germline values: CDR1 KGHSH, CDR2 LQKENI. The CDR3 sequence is CASSRRTGGNYNEQFF. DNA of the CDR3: TGTGCCAGCTCACGAAGGACAGGGGGAAATTACAATGAGCAGTTCTTC.

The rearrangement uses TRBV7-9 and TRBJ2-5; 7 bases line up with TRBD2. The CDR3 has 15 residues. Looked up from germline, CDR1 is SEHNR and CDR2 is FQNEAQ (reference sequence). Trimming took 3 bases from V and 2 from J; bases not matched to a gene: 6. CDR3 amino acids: CASSFFGGSQETQYF. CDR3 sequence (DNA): TGTGCCAGCAGCTTCTTCGGGGGGTCTCAAGAGACCCAGTACTTC.

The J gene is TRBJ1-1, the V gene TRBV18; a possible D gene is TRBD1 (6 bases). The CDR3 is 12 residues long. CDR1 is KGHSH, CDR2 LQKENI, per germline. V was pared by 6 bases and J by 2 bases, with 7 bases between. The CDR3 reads CASSRGNTEAFF. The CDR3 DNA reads TGTGCCAGCTCCAGGGGCAACACTGAAGCTTTCTTT.

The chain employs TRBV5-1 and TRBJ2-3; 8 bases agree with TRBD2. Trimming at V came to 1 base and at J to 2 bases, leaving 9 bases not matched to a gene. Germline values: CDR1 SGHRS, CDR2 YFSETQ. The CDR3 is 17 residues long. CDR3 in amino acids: CASSLTTSGRLTDTQYF. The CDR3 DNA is TGCGCCAGCAGCTTGACCACTAGCGGTCGACTCACAGATACGCAGTATTTT.

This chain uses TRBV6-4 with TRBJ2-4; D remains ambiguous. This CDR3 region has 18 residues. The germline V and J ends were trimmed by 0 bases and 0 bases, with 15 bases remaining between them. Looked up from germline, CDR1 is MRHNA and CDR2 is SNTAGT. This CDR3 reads CASSDSIGLALAKNIQYF. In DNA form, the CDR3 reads TGTGCCAGCAGTGACTCGATCGGTCTTGCACTAGCCAAAAACATTCAGTACTTC.

This CDR3 reads CASSLVGGRADTQYF. The CDR3 DNA follows: TGTGCCAGCAGCTTAGTGGGGGGGCGCGCAGATACGCAGTATTTT. V usage is TRBV7-2 and J usage is TRBJ2-3, with a tentative D call TRBD2 (7 bases). The CDR3 has 15 residues. In germline, CDR1 is SGHTA, CDR2 FQGNSA. Trimming pared 1 base from V and 4 bases from J, leaving 12 bases between.

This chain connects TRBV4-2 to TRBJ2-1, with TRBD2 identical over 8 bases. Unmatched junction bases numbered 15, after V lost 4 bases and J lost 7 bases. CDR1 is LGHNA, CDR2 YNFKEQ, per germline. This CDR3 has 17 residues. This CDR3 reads CASSLRGSGGPGNEQFF. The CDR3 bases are TGTGCCAGCAGCCTTAGAGGGAGCGGGGGCCCCGGGAATGAGCAGTTCTTC.

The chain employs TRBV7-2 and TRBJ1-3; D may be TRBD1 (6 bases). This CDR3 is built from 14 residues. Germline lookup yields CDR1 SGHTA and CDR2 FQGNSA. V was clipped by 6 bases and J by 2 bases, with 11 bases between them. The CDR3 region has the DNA TGTGCCAGCAGTCCTCAGGGGACTGGAAACACCATATATTTT. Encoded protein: CASSPQGTGNTIYF.